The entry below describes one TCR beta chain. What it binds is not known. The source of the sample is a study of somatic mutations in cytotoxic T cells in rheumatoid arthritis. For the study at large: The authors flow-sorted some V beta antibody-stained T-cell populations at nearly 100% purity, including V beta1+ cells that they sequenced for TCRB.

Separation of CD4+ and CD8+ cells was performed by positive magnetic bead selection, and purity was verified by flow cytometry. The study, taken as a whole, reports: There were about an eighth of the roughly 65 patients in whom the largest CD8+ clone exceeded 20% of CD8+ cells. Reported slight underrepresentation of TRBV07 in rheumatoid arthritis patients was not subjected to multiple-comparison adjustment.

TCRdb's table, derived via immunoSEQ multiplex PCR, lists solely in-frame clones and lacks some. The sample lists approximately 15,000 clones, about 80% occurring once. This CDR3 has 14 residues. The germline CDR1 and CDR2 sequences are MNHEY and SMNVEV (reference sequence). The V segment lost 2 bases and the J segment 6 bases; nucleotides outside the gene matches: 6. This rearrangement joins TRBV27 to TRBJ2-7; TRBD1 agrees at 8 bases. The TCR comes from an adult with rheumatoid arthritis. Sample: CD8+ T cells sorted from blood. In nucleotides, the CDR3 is TGTGCCAGCAGTTTAGGCGGTACAGGGGGCGAGCAGTACTTC. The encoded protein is CASSLGGTGGEQYF.